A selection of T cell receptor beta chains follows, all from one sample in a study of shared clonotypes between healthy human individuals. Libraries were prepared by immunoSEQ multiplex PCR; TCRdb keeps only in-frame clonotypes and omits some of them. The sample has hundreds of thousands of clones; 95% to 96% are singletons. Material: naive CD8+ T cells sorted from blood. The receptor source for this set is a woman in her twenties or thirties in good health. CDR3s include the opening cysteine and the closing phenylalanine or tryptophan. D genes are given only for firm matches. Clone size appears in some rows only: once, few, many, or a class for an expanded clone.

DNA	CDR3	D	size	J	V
TGTGCCACCAGCAGCGGACAGTCACAACAGCCCCAGCATTTT	CATSSGQSQQPQHF	-	-	TRBJ1-5	TRBV15
TGTGCCAGCAGCTCCCTCGGAGGAGTGAACACTGAAGCTTTCTTT	CASSSLGGVNTEAFF	-	-	TRBJ1-1	TRBV7-9
TGCGCCAGCAGCTCCTCGGGAAGCTCCTACGAGCAGTACTTC	CASSSSGSSYEQYF	-	-	TRBJ2-7	TRBV5-1
TGTGCCAGCAGGCCGGGACAGACCTACGAGCAGTACTTC	CASRPGQTYEQYF	TRBD1	-	TRBJ2-7	TRBV28
TGTGCCAGCAGCTATGTCCCGGGACAGCTCTATGGCTACACCTTC	CASSYVPGQLYGYTF	TRBD1	-	TRBJ1-2	TRBV7-9
TGTGCCAGCAGCCCCCCAACTAGCGGGATGAGCTCCTACGGGCAGTACTTC	CASSPPTSGMSSYGQYF	TRBD2	-	TRBJ2-7	TRBV7-2
TGTGCCAGCAGTCCGACTAGTTCGGCCGGGGAGCTGTTTTTT	CASSPTSSAGELFF	-	-	TRBJ2-2	TRBV28
TGTGCCAGCAGTTACGGTTCCCCTGTGAACACTGAAGCTTTCTTT	CASSYGSPVNTEAFF	-	-	TRBJ1-1	TRBV6-5
TGTGCCAGCAGCGGCTGGACAGGGGTGAGGTCCAACTATGGCTACACCTTC	CASSGWTGVRSNYGYTF	TRBD1	-	TRBJ1-2	TRBV9
TGTGCCGTGTTGAAGGGAGGAGTAGCGGCCTCCTACGAGCAGTACTTC	CAVLKGGVAASYEQYF	-	-	TRBJ2-7	TRBV27
TGTGCCAGCAGCGTAGAGGACAGGGCCCACGAGCAGTACTTC	CASSVEDRAHEQYF	TRBD1	-	TRBJ2-7	TRBV9
TGTGCCAGCAGCGTAGCCGTTTCGGAGAGACAGGATTATGGCTACACCTTC	CASSVAVSERQDYGYTF	-	-	TRBJ1-2	TRBV9
TGCGCCAGCAGCCAACAGAGCGGGAGGCCTACCGACGAGCAGTACTTC	CASSQQSGRPTDEQYF	TRBD2	-	TRBJ2-7	TRBV4-1
TGCAGCGTCCTAGCGGGGTACGAGCAGTACTTC	CSVLAGYEQYF	TRBD2	-	TRBJ2-7	TRBV29-1
TGTGCCACCACTCAAGGGCGGGAGACAGATACGCAGTATTTT	CATTQGRETDTQYF	TRBD2	-	TRBJ2-3	TRBV15
TGCGCCAGCAGCCAAGTCTGGTCGCTCACAGATACGCAGTATTTT	CASSQVWSLTDTQYF	-	once	TRBJ2-3	TRBV4-1
TGTGCCAGCAGTTACTCGAAATCCACTGAAGCTTTCTTT	CASSYSKSTEAFF	-	-	TRBJ1-1	TRBV6-5
TGTGCCAGCAGGGACAGGGCCCACGAGCAGTACTTC	CASRDRAHEQYF	TRBD1	-	TRBJ2-7	TRBV6-1
TGTGCCAGCAGCTTGGTTATAGGGGGGAACACTGAAGCTTTCTTT	CASSLVIGGNTEAFF	-	-	TRBJ1-1	TRBV5-4
TGTGCCAGCAGTTTTTACGCGCAGGCCAAAAATGAAAAACTGTTTTTT	CASSFYAQAKNEKLFF	-	-	TRBJ1-4	TRBV28
TGTGCCAGCAGCCCTTGGAGCCCTCCCGCGGATACGCAGTATTTT	CASSPWSPPADTQYF	-	-	TRBJ2-3	TRBV5-4
TGTGCCTCAGTTGGGCAGGGTGGGTACGAGCAGTACTTC	CASVGQGGYEQYF	-	-	TRBJ2-7	TRBV13
TGTGCCAGCAGCTTATTATCGAGCCTAGCGGAACCGCAGTTCTTC	CASSLLSSLAEPQFF	TRBD2	-	TRBJ2-1	TRBV7-2
TGTGCCAGCAGCCTTCCGAACGTGGATCAGCCCCAGCATTTT	CASSLPNVDQPQHF	-	-	TRBJ1-5	TRBV7-9
TGTGCCAGCAGCGCCTCTTCGAGCACCCCCTACGAGCAGTACTTC	CASSASSSTPYEQYF	-	-	TRBJ2-7	TRBV13
TGCGCCAGCAGCCAAGCGAAGGGCTACGAGCAGTACTTC	CASSQAKGYEQYF	-	-	TRBJ2-7	TRBV4-1
TGTGCCAGCAGTCGTAGCGGGAGTCTCGACAATGAGCAGTTCTTC	CASSRSGSLDNEQFF	TRBD2	-	TRBJ2-1	TRBV28
TGTGCCAGCAGCTTAGCTCGAGGGGGTGGAAACACCATATATTTT	CASSLARGGGNTIYF	-	-	TRBJ1-3	TRBV7-4
TGTGCCAGTAGTATAGGGGGACAGCTGAACACTGAAGCTTTCTTT	CASSIGGQLNTEAFF	TRBD1	-	TRBJ1-1	TRBV19
TGTGCCAGCAGTCCTGGACAGCTCGGCTCCTACGAGCAGTACTTC	CASSPGQLGSYEQYF	-	-	TRBJ2-7	TRBV27
TGTGCCAGCGAGAACAGGGGGTTATCGCGCAATGAGCAGTTCTTC	CASENRGLSRNEQFF	TRBD1	-	TRBJ2-1	TRBV5-6
TGTGCCAGCAGTAACGACGCTACCTACGAGCAGTACTTC	CASSNDATYEQYF	-	-	TRBJ2-7	TRBV6-5
TGTGCCACCAGCAGAGAGACAGGTTTGGAGCAGTACTTC	CATSRETGLEQYF	-	-	TRBJ2-7	TRBV15
TGTGCCAGCAGCTTGCTTCGGGGCAGCGAGCAGTACTTC	CASSLLRGSEQYF	-	once	TRBJ2-7	TRBV13
TGTGCCAGCAGCTTGCGGGCGACACCGTATAGCAATCAGCCCCAGCATTTT	CASSLRATPYSNQPQHF	-	once	TRBJ1-5	TRBV5-6
TGCGCCAGCAGCACACCTCCCAGCGGGAGTACAGATACGCAGTATTTT	CASSTPPSGSTDTQYF	TRBD2	-	TRBJ2-3	TRBV4-1
TGCGCCAGCGCCCTGGACCTATCACACTACGAGCAGTACTTC	CASALDLSHYEQYF	-	-	TRBJ2-7	TRBV5-1
TGTGCCAGCAGTGAAGACCCCGGGGGGTCCTACGAGCAGTACTTC	CASSEDPGGSYEQYF	TRBD2	-	TRBJ2-7	TRBV2
TGTGCCAGCAGCTTACTAACAGGGGTTCAGTCTGGCTACACCTTC	CASSLLTGVQSGYTF	TRBD1	-	TRBJ1-2	TRBV13
TGTGCCAGCAGCTTAAACAGGGATAACGCAGATACGCAGTATTTT	CASSLNRDNADTQYF	-	once	TRBJ2-3	TRBV7-9
TGTGCCAGCAGCCCAGGGTCAGGGCTGAATCAGCCCCAGCATTTT	CASSPGSGLNQPQHF	-	-	TRBJ1-5	TRBV6-5
TGTGCCAGCGTACTGGGCGATACGCAGTATTTT	CASVLGDTQYF	-	-	TRBJ2-3	TRBV27
TGTGCCAGTAGTATTGGACCGAAACCCTCCTACGAGCAGTACTTC	CASSIGPKPSYEQYF	-	once	TRBJ2-7	TRBV19
TGCGCCAGCAGCGGTTTTGACCGGGAGCTGTTTTTT	CASSGFDRELFF	-	-	TRBJ2-2	TRBV5-1
TGTGCCAGTAGTATCGGACTAGCGAGAGACAATGAGCAGTTCTTC	CASSIGLARDNEQFF	TRBD2	-	TRBJ2-1	TRBV19
TGTGCCAGCAGTTGGGGACAGGGGATATCCTACGAGCAGTACTTC	CASSWGQGISYEQYF	TRBD1	-	TRBJ2-7	TRBV28
TGTGCCAGCAGCCCACCGGGACAGAACTCTGGAAACACCATATATTTT	CASSPPGQNSGNTIYF	TRBD1	-	TRBJ1-3	TRBV7-9
TGTGCCAGCAGTTTAAAGGGACTGTCCGGCGGGGAGCTGTTTTTT	CASSLKGLSGGELFF	-	-	TRBJ2-2	TRBV28
TGTGCCAGCAGCTTAGATGCAGGATATAGGGAGCAGTACTTC	CASSLDAGYREQYF	-	-	TRBJ2-7	TRBV11-2
TGTGCCAGCAGTCACTTAGACAGCCAGGCCACTGAAGCTTTCTTT	CASSHLDSQATEAFF	-	-	TRBJ1-1	TRBV5-4
TGTGCCAGCAGCCCGACCGGGAGCTACGAGCAGTACTTC	CASSPTGSYEQYF	-	-	TRBJ2-7	TRBV7-2
TGTGCCAGCAGCTCCGACTCGAACACTGAAGCTTTCTTT	CASSSDSNTEAFF	-	-	TRBJ1-1	TRBV7-6
TGTGCCAGCAGTTCCCAACAGACTAGCGGGGGGGACAATGAGCAGTTCTTC	CASSSQQTSGGDNEQFF	TRBD2	-	TRBJ2-1	TRBV28
TGTGCCAGCAGAGACAGTGGTGTCTACGAGCAGTACTTC	CASRDSGVYEQYF	-	-	TRBJ2-7	TRBV28
TGTGCCAGCAGCTTTAGTGGGTCACGCACAGATACGCAGTATTTT	CASSFSGSRTDTQYF	-	-	TRBJ2-3	TRBV11-2
TGTGCCAGCAGCCGACAGGGTGCTCTCCAAGAGACCCAGTACTTC	CASSRQGALQETQYF	TRBD1	-	TRBJ2-5	TRBV7-9
TGTGCCAGCAGTGAAGGGCCTAACTCTGGAAACACCATATATTTT	CASSEGPNSGNTIYF	-	-	TRBJ1-3	TRBV2
TGTGCCAGCACGGTTCACAGATCCTATGGCTACACCTTC	CASTVHRSYGYTF	-	-	TRBJ1-2	TRBV2
TGCAGCGGGGGCTCTTCCTACGAGCAGTACTTC	CSGGSSYEQYF	-	-	TRBJ2-7	TRBV20-1